Each of the 21 T cell receptor beta chains below was sequenced from the same sample in a study of control samples from healthy donors and cancer patients. Only in-frame clones appear in the TCRdb table, and some are missing; sequencing was by immunoSEQ multiplex PCR. The profile shows some 140,000 clones, roughly 92% of them singletons. Sequenced material: blood. The receptors come from a man younger than 45 in good health.

This rearrangement joins TRBV2 to TRBJ1-3, with a tentative D call TRBD1 (5 bases). Germline lookup yields CDR1 SNHLY and CDR2 FYNNEI. V was cut by 2 bases and J by 0 bases, with 8 bases left in between. The CDR3 runs 15 residues. The CDR3 DNA sequence: TGTGCCAGCAGTGAATGGGGGGTCTCTGGAAACACCATATATTTT. It translates to CASSEWGVSGNTIYF. The complete variable domain, with remaining parts taken from reference TRBV2 and TRBJ1-3, reads EPEVTQTPSHQVTQMGQEVILRCVPISNHLYFYWYRQILGQKVEFLVSFYNNEISEKSEIFDDQFSVERPDGSNFTLKIRSTKLEDSAMYFCASSEWGVSGNTIYFGEGSWLTVV.

The chain combines TRBV6-1 with TRBJ2-7; D may be TRBD2 (5 bases). Germline V lookup: CDR1 MNHNS, CDR2 SASEGT. The CDR3 sequence is 15 residues long. With 1 base removed from V and 0 bases from J, the gap between germline ends came to 10 bases. As DNA, the CDR3 is TGTGCCAGCAGTGAAGGGCCGGGAAGCTCCTACGAGCAGTACTTC. Protein product: CASSEGPGSSYEQYF.

This clone was detected only once. The rearrangement links TRBV21-1 to TRBJ2-3. TRBV21-1 represents a pseudogene. This CDR3 spans 17 amino acids. CDR3 sequence: CASSKEGWGHGLYTQYF. CDR3 bases: TGTGCCAGCAGCAAGGAGGGCTGGGGGCACGGCCTATATACGCAGTATTTT.

This chain uses TRBV6-6 with TRBJ1-4; the match to TRBD1 covers 7 bases. The CDR3 is 15 residues long. The germline V gene encodes CDR1 MNHNY and CDR2 SVGAGI (reference sequence). V trimming: 8 bases; J trimming: 4 bases; junction bases outside the gene matches: 10. In DNA, the CDR3 is TGTGCCAGCGTTTTCACCAGGGGGAGTAATGAAAAACTGTTTTTT. Translation gives CASVFTRGSNEKLFF.

The rearrangement uses TRBV7-9 and TRBJ2-1; no definite D call. Deletions cut 3 bases from V and 8 bases from J, with 5 bases between. CDR1 and CDR2 (germline): SEHNR, FQNEAQ (reference sequence). The CDR3 length is 11 residues. The CDR3 DNA sequence: TGTGCCAGCAGCTTCATGGATGAGCAGTTCTTC. It yields the protein CASSFMDEQFF. Complete variable domain (other parts from reference TRBV7-9 and TRBJ2-1): DTGVSQNPRHKITKRGQNVTFRCDPISEHNRLYWYRQTLGQGPEFLTYFQNEAQLEKSRLLSDRFSAERPKGSFSTLEIQRTEQGDSAMYLCASSFMDEQFFGPGTRLTVL.

This chain connects TRBV7-9 to TRBJ2-1, with D perhaps TRBD2 (6 bases). The CDR3 loop spans 12 amino acids. Germline V lookup: CDR1 SEHNR, CDR2 FQNEAQ (reference sequence). V was clipped by 5 bases and J by 7 bases, with 9 bases between them. The CDR3 region is CASSAGINEQFF. CDR3 nucleotide sequence: TGTGCCAGCAGCGCGGGAATAAATGAGCAGTTCTTC.

The chain couples TRBV7-9 to TRBJ1-2; D is ambiguous. There are 12 residues in the CDR3. Germline loops: CDR1 SEHNR, CDR2 FQNEAQ (reference sequence). V lost 2 bases, J lost 4 bases, and 5 bases lay in between. In DNA, the CDR3 is TGTGCCAGCAGCTTAACGGGCTATGGCTACACCTTC. Its translation: CASSLTGYGYTF.

The chain recombines TRBV9 with TRBJ1-3; 10 bases are a match to TRBD1. The V gene's germline CDR1 is SGDLS and CDR2 YYNGEE. V shed 3 bases and J 3 bases; nucleotides not matched to a gene: 6. There are 16 residues in the CDR3. CDR3 DNA sequence: TGTGCCAGCAGCGGGGAGACAGGGGGCTTTGGAAACACCATATATTTT. The encoded protein is CASSGETGGFGNTIYF. Drawing the rest from reference TRBV9 and TRBJ1-3, the complete variable domain is DSGVTQTPKHLITATGQRVTLRCSPRSGDLSVYWYQQSLDQGLQFLIQYYNGEERAKGNILERFSAQQFPDLHSELNLSSLELGDSALYFCASSGETGGFGNTIYFGEGSWLTVV.

The V and J genes are TRBV7-6 and TRBJ2-5; possible D gene TRBD1, 5 bases. The CDR3 runs to 16 residues. Germline values: CDR1 SGHVS, CDR2 FNYEAQ. Deletions cut 1 base from V and 2 bases from J, with 14 bases between. CDR3 protein: CASSLEDWGQQETQYF. DNA for the CDR3: TGTGCCAGCAGCTTAGAAGATTGGGGCCAACAAGAGACCCAGTACTTC.

This sequence joins TRBV12-3 or TRBV12-4 and TRBJ1-1, with 8 bases that match TRBD1. The CDR3 spans 12 residues. V gave up 6 bases and J gave up 10 bases; unmatched junction bases: 7. Here the CDR3 DNA reads TGTGCCAGCAGCCCTGACAGGGGTCGAGCTTTCTTT. This translates into CASSPDRGRAFF.

V is TRBV20-1 and J is TRBJ1-4; a weak D match, TRBD1 (5 bases). The CDR3 has 14 residues. The V gene lost 3 bases and the J gene lost 6 bases, with 14 bases spanning the gap. Germline CDR1 and CDR2: DFQATT and SNEGSKA (reference sequence). CDR3 region: CSASLPRVHEKLFF. The CDR3 DNA reads TGCAGTGCTAGTTTACCCAGGGTACATGAAAAACTGTTTTTT.

The genes are TRBV7-2 and TRBJ2-4; D might be TRBD1 (7 bases). The germline gives CDR1 SGHTA, CDR2 FQGNSA. This CDR3 region has 14 residues. V was cut by 4 bases and J by 8 bases, with 15 bases left in between. The CDR3 region is CASSSNQGGDIQYF. The CDR3, as DNA: TGTGCCAGCAGCTCCAACCAGGGGGGAGACATTCAGTACTTC.

The count of this clone is one. V and J are TRBV4-1 and TRBJ1-1, with D perhaps matching TRBD1 (5 bases). Germline V lookup: CDR1 MGHRA, CDR2 YSYEKL. The CDR3 is 16 residues long. V was clipped by 0 bases and J by 0 bases, with 11 bases between them. CDR3 sequence: CASSQDPGRLNTEAFF. Written as DNA, the CDR3 is TGCGCCAGCAGCCAAGACCCGGGACGATTGAACACTGAAGCTTTCTTT.

V usage is TRBV7-9 and J usage is TRBJ1-2; TRBD1 agrees at 8 bases. V was clipped by 5 bases and J by 4 bases; unmatched bases: 9. The CDR3 runs to 15 residues. Germline loops: CDR1 SEHNR, CDR2 FQNEAQ (reference sequence). The DNA of the CDR3 is TGTGCCAGCAGCCACGGGACAGGAGGGAGCTATGGCTACACCTTC. Protein sequence: CASSHGTGGSYGYTF.

V and J are TRBV14 and TRBJ2-7; 8 bases are shared with TRBD1. The CDR3 is made up of 14 amino acids. In germline, CDR1 is SGHDN, CDR2 FVKESK. With 3 bases clipped from V and 4 bases from J, the junction kept 5 bases outside the gene matches. This CDR3 reads CASSHTGGRYEQYF. The CDR3 nucleotides read TGTGCCAGCAGCCACACAGGGGGAAGGTACGAGCAGTACTTC.

The V gene is TRBV4-1, the J gene TRBJ1-5; D call uncertain. Per the germline V gene, CDR1 is MGHRA and CDR2 is YSYEKL. The CDR3 totals 16 residues. The V end was cut by 4 bases, the J end by 1 base, with 14 bases between. The CDR3 DNA sequence: TGCGCCAGCAGCCCCACCCCCGCAGGAAGCAATCAGCCCCAGCATTTT. It translates to CASSPTPAGSNQPQHF.

The V and J genes are TRBV7-3 and TRBJ1-3; D possibly corresponds to TRBD1 (6 bases). The CDR3 extends over 21 amino acids. The V end was cut by 5 bases, the J end by 4 bases, with 33 bases between. Germline V gene sequence: CDR1 SGHTA, CDR2 FQGTGA. This chain's CDR3 is CASSAEITGKVMPARGNTIYF. In DNA form, the CDR3 reads TGTGCCAGCAGCGCAGAAATCACAGGGAAGGTTATGCCGGCGAGGGGAAACACCATATATTTT.

This clone came up a few times. CDR3 protein: CAWSVLAVNTGELFF. CDR3 coding DNA: TGTGCCTGGAGTGTATTAGCCGTGAACACCGGGGAGCTGTTTTTT. The chain joins TRBV30 to TRBJ2-2, with D uncertain. This CDR3 comprises 15 residues. Per the germline V gene, CDR1 is GTSNPN and CDR2 is SVGIG (reference sequence). The V end was cut by 0 bases, the J end by 1 base, with 9 bases between.

J is TRBJ2-1 and V is TRBV6-5; 7 bases are shared with TRBD2. The CDR3 spans 14 residues. V trimming: 7 bases; J trimming: 6 bases; junction bases outside the gene matches: 9. Germline V gene data show CDR1 as MNHEY and CDR2 as SVGAGI. CDR3 region: CASTPLREGNEQFF. CDR3 sequence (DNA): TGTGCCAGCACCCCCCTCAGGGAGGGCAATGAGCAGTTCTTC.

This clone appeared once. V usage is TRBV10-3 and J usage is TRBJ1-1; 7 bases are a match to TRBD1. After removal of 8 bases from V and 6 bases from J, the junction contained 6 bases not matched to a gene. CDR1 and CDR2 (germline): ENHRY, SYGVKD. This CDR3 is 12 amino acids long. CDR3 in amino acids: CAIGRTGSEAFF. DNA for the CDR3: TGTGCCATCGGGAGGACAGGTTCTGAAGCTTTCTTT.

This chain connects TRBV6-2 or TRBV6-3 to TRBJ2-1; tentatively, D is TRBD2 (5 bases). CDR1 is MNHEY and CDR2 is SVGEGT in the germline V gene. This CDR3 is 12 amino acids long. Trimming pared 2 bases from V and 16 bases from J, leaving 15 bases between. CDR3 in amino acids: CASSYNGIEDFF. The CDR3 nucleotides are TGTGCCAGCAGTTACAACGGGATAGAAGATTTCTTC.